This paragraph reports one TCR beta chain. These data originate in a study of cytomegalovirus exposure and HLA in healthy donors. The PCR contained 60 Vbeta and 13 Jbeta primers. Clones were read by immunoSEQ multiplex PCR, and TCRdb kept only the in-frame ones, dropping some. The sample has more than 90,000 clones, about four fifths seen once. V was trimmed by 0 bases and J by 0 bases, leaving 12 bases between them. There are 17 residues in the CDR3. Germline-derived CDR1 and CDR2 are LGHNA and YNFKEQ. This clonotype was obtained from a man aged 25 to 40 in good health and CMV-seropositive. V is TRBV4-2 and J is TRBJ2-1, with D possibly being TRBD1 (5 bases). The sample comprised PBMCs. The CDR3 loop is CASSQEIWGPSYNEQFF. For the CDR3, the DNA is TGTGCCAGCAGCCAAGAAATCTGGGGCCCCTCCTACAATGAGCAGTTCTTC.